Below, 31 T cell receptor beta chains from the same sample are listed, as sequenced in a study of blood T cell repertoires in COVID-19. TCRdb's table, derived via immunoSEQ multiplex PCR, lists solely in-frame clones and lacks some. The sample consists of under 250,000 clones, about 90% of them appearing once. The sequenced sample was PBMCs or T cells enriched from blood (not recorded which). The source of these receptors is a man aged 30-40 years who had recovered from COVID-19.

V usage is TRBV5-5 and J usage is TRBJ1-5, with D possibly being TRBD1 (6 bases). The germline gives CDR1 SGHKS, CDR2 YYEKEE (reference sequence). The CDR3 is 15 amino acids. V gave up 4 bases and J gave up 9 bases, with 20 bases separating them. CDR3 nucleotides: TGTGCCAGCAGCGAGAGAGCGACAGGAGGTGCGCCCCAGCATTTT. As protein: CASSERATGGAPQHF.

The chain combines TRBV10-3 with TRBJ1-1; 8 bases line up with TRBD1. The germline V gene has CDR1 ENHRY and CDR2 SYGVKD. The junction had 4 bases not matched to a gene; V was cut back by 4 bases and J by 3 bases. CDR3 size: 14 residues. CDR3 in amino acids: CAISVDRGDTEAFF. Here the CDR3 DNA reads TGTGCCATCAGTGTCGACAGGGGCGACACTGAAGCTTTCTTT.

The sample holds a few counts of this clone. The chain couples TRBV30 to TRBJ2-4, with D tentatively TRBD1 (6 bases). The CDR3 contains 13 residues. Trimming took off 2 bases at V and 6 bases at J, with 11 bases between the two ends. Germline V gene lookup returns CDR1 GTSNPN and CDR2 SVGIG (reference sequence). Here the CDR3 DNA reads TGTGCCTGGAGTTCGGGCAGGGGAAACATTCAGTACTTC. Protein: CAWSSGRGNIQYF.

The chain carries TRBV6-5 and TRBJ2-4; unclear D gene. Germline lookup yields CDR1 MNHEY and CDR2 SVGAGI. The length of the CDR3 is 11 residues. V gave up 8 bases and J gave up 4 bases, with 6 bases separating them. CDR3 nucleotide sequence: TGTGCCAGCTCCAGGAAAAACATTCAGTACTTC. It translates to CASSRKNIQYF.

As DNA, the CDR3 is TGTGCCAGCAGCATAAACAGGGGGCGTCTTGAAAAACTGTTTTTT. It specifies CASSINRGRLEKLFF. The rearrangement links TRBV7-8 to TRBJ1-4; 9 bases align to TRBD1. Germline V gene data show CDR1 as SGHVS and CDR2 as FQNEAQ. The CDR3 has 15 residues. The V gene end was trimmed by 5 bases and the J gene end by 7 bases; junction bases not matched to a gene: 8.

CDR3 sequence (DNA): TGTGCCTGGAGTGGGGGGTGGAGGGAGAATTCACCCCTCCACTTT. This translates into CAWSGGWRENSPLHF. The V gene is TRBV30, the J gene TRBJ1-6, with D tentatively TRBD1 (5 bases). Germline V gene lookup returns CDR1 GTSNPN and CDR2 SVGIG (reference sequence). V was cut by 1 base and J by 7 bases, with 14 bases left in between. This CDR3 has 15 amino acids.

The chain is built from TRBV27 and TRBJ1-5, with D possibly being TRBD1 (6 bases). This CDR3 contains 15 residues. Trimming took off 6 bases at V and 5 bases at J, with 17 bases between the two ends. Germline V gene sequence: CDR1 MNHEY, CDR2 SMNVEV (reference sequence). The CDR3 DNA reads TGTGCCAGCAGCTCTTATGACAGGCCAGATCAGCCCCAGCATTTT. It codes for CASSSYDRPDQPQHF.

The chain is built from TRBV7-8 and TRBJ1-2; 8 bases map to TRBD1. Looked up from germline, CDR1 is SGHVS and CDR2 is FQNEAQ. The CDR3 extends over 14 amino acids. V lost 8 bases to trimming and J lost 1 base; unmatched junction nucleotides: 6. This CDR3 reads CASGRDRYNYGYTF. As DNA, the CDR3 is TGTGCCAGCGGAAGGGACAGGTATAACTATGGCTACACCTTC. Full variable domain (outside the CDR3, taken from reference TRBV7-8 and TRBJ1-2): GAGVSQSPRYKVAKRGQDVALRCDPISGHVSLFWYQQALGQGPEFLTYFQNEAQLDKSGLPSDRFFAERPEGSVSTLKIQRTQQEDSAVYLCASGRDRYNYGYTFGSGTRLTVV.

CDR3 nucleotides: TGTGCCAGCTCACCGGACAGGGTTGTTGGCTACACCTTC. As protein: CASSPDRVVGYTF. The rearrangement uses TRBV18 and TRBJ1-2; 8 bases align to TRBD1. This CDR3 has 13 amino acids. Losses at the gene ends were 3 bases for V and 7 bases for J; bases not matched to a gene: 4. Germline V CDR1 and CDR2: KGHSH, LQKENI.

V gene TRBV9 combines with J gene TRBJ2-7; D remains ambiguous. V lost 0 bases, J lost 4 bases, and 11 bases lay in between. This CDR3 contains 14 residues. Germline lookup yields CDR1 SGDLS and CDR2 YYNGEE. CDR3 nucleotide sequence: TGTGCCAGCAGCGTAGGACACGAAGGATACGAGCAGTACTTC. The encoded protein is CASSVGHEGYEQYF.

The chain recombines TRBV18 with TRBJ1-2, with D unclear. The CDR3 runs 13 residues. Trimming pared 3 bases from V and 4 bases from J, leaving 9 bases between. Germline V lookup: CDR1 KGHSH, CDR2 LQKENI. Here the CDR3 DNA reads TGTGCCAGCTCACCCGGGAGTTTCTATGGCTACACCTTC. Amino acid sequence: CASSPGSFYGYTF.

The V and J genes are TRBV15 and TRBJ1-2; tentative D call: TRBD1 (5 bases). Between the trimmed V and J ends, which lost 0 bases and 6 bases, there was a span of 17 bases. Germline-derived CDR1 and CDR2 are LNHNV and YYDKDF (reference sequence). The CDR3 totals 16 residues. The CDR3, as DNA: TGTGCCACCAGCAGAGAGGGGCCGGGCCGCCAAGATGGCTACACCTTC. Translation: CATSREGPGRQDGYTF.

V and J are TRBV7-2 and TRBJ1-6; 7 bases are a match to TRBD1. J was trimmed by 2 bases and V by 4 bases; bases with no gene match: 5. Germline loops: CDR1 SGHTA, CDR2 FQGNSA. This CDR3 has 16 residues. As DNA, the CDR3 is TGTGCCAGCAGCTCGAAAGGGGGCGCCTATAATTCACCCCTCCACTTT. It specifies CASSSKGGAYNSPLHF.

This clone has only one observation. Here the CDR3 reads CASSKYVRPRGGYEQYF. The CDR3 DNA follows: TGTGCCAGCAGCAAATATGTGAGACCGCGGGGAGGCTACGAGCAGTACTTC. The chain joins TRBV21-1 to TRBJ2-7; whether TRBD2, the table's D call, matches the DNA was not checked. TRBV21-1 is shown as a pseudogene. This CDR3 spans 17 amino acids.

This chain uses TRBV27 with TRBJ1-1; D unresolved. Germline CDR1 MNHEY, CDR2 SMNVEV (reference sequence). Trimming shortened V by 2 bases and J by 4 bases, and 11 bases separated the two germline ends. This CDR3 is built from 14 residues. This chain's CDR3 is CASSLRYEGTEAFF. CDR3 nucleotide sequence: TGTGCCAGCAGTTTACGGTACGAGGGCACTGAAGCTTTCTTT.

The V and J genes are TRBV4-1 and TRBJ2-7; 8 nucleotides line up with TRBD1. Germline CDR1 MGHRA, CDR2 YSYEKL. J was trimmed by 1 base and V by 4 bases; bases with no gene match: 3. There are 14 residues in the CDR3. DNA for the CDR3: TGCGCCAGCAGCCCCCGGACAGGGTCCTACGAGCAGTACTTC. Amino acids: CASSPRTGSYEQYF.

The chain has TRBV4-2 and TRBJ1-2, with TRBD1 as a possible D gene (5 bases). Deletions cut 0 bases from V and 6 bases from J, with 17 bases between. From germline, CDR1 is LGHNA and CDR2 YNFKEQ. The CDR3 contains 16 residues. This chain's CDR3 is CASSQEVGRAQDGYTF. In nucleotides, the CDR3 is TGTGCCAGCAGCCAAGAAGTGGGCAGGGCTCAGGATGGCTACACCTTC.

V gene TRBV7-2 combines with J gene TRBJ1-5, with a possible D match to TRBD1 (5 bases). This CDR3 spans 12 amino acids. V was trimmed by 1 base and J by 9 bases, leaving 7 bases between them. The V gene's germline CDR1 is SGHTA and CDR2 FQGNSA. The DNA of the CDR3 is TGTGCCAGCAGCTTAGGGCAGGGGCCCCAGCATTTT. As protein: CASSLGQGPQHF.

This clone was counted a single time. V usage is TRBV19 and J usage is TRBJ2-2; TRBD2 matches 9 bases. Germline CDR1 is LNHDA and CDR2 is SQIVND (reference sequence). V was pared by 4 bases and J by 6 bases, with 12 bases of the junction left unmatched. CDR3 length: 17 amino acids. The CDR3 DNA sequence: TGTGCCAGTAGTAGATTAATAGCGGGGGCAATCGCCGGGGAGCTGTTTTTT. Translating gives CASSRLIAGAIAGELFF.

CDR3 nucleotides: TGCGCCAGCAGTGAGTCGCTACTAGCGACGTCCGTCGATACGCAGTATTTT. Translated: CASSESLLATSVDTQYF. The chain employs TRBV10-1 and TRBJ2-3; 7 bases line up with TRBD2. The CDR3 length is 17 residues. Germline-derived CDR1 and CDR2 are WNHNN and SYGVQD (reference sequence). J was trimmed by 6 bases and V by 0 bases; bases with no gene match: 12.

This clone has just one count. This chain links TRBV7-2 with TRBJ2-7, with a possible D match to TRBD2 (6 bases). The CDR3 totals 14 residues. Germline CDR1 and CDR2: SGHTA and FQGNSA. The V and J ends lost 3 bases and 4 bases respectively, with 13 bases between them. In DNA form, the CDR3 reads TGTGCCAGCAGCTTCCATACGGGACTTTACGAGCAGTACTTC. Translating it yields CASSFHTGLYEQYF.

This clone is a singleton in its sample. The chain recombines TRBV5-1 with TRBJ2-3; TRBD2 aligns across 11 bases. V lost 0 bases and J lost 0; bases outside the gene matches: 6. CDR1 SGHRS and CDR2 YFSETQ come from the germline V gene. This CDR3 is built from 18 residues. CDR3 in amino acids: CASSLGGLAGGSTDTQYF. The CDR3, as DNA: TGCGCCAGCAGCTTGGGGGGGCTAGCGGGAGGAAGCACAGATACGCAGTATTTT.

The genes are TRBV2 and TRBJ1-2; TRBD1 agrees at 7 bases. J lost 7 bases, V lost 1 base, and 6 bases had no gene match. Per germline, CDR1 SNHLY and CDR2 FYNNEI. This CDR3 is built from 14 residues. CDR3 amino acids: CASSEGQGASGYTF. The CDR3 DNA reads as TGTGCCAGCAGTGAAGGACAGGGAGCTAGTGGCTACACCTTC. Based on the CDR3 plus reference TRBV2 and TRBJ1-2, the full variable domain is EPEVTQTPSHQVTQMGQEVILRCVPISNHLYFYWYRQILGQKVEFLVSFYNNEISEKSEIFDDQFSVERPDGSNFTLKIRSTKLEDSAMYFCASSEGQGASGYTFGSGTRLTVV.

CDR3 sequence reads: CASSLGQTNEKLFF. The CDR3 coding sequence is TGTGCCAGCAGCTTAGGCCAGACTAATGAAAAACTGTTTTTT. This chain uses TRBV11-2 with TRBJ1-4; D unresolved. Germline loops: CDR1 SGHAT, CDR2 FQNNGV. V was clipped by 1 base and J by 2 bases, with 5 bases between them. The CDR3 sequence is 14 residues long.

The chain joins TRBV2 to TRBJ2-7; D remains unclear. Trimming shortened V by 5 bases and J by 6 bases, and 8 bases separated the two germline ends. This CDR3 has 11 residues. CDR1 and CDR2 from the germline V gene are SNHLY and FYNNEI. DNA for the CDR3: TGTGCCAGCAGTATCGCGCGCGAGCAGTACTTC. As protein: CASSIAREQYF.

The CDR3 loop is CASSFGSGSIQETQYF. DNA of the CDR3: TGTGCCAGCAGTTTCGGTAGCGGGAGCATCCAAGAGACCCAGTACTTC. This chain connects TRBV28 to TRBJ2-5; TRBD2 agrees at 9 bases. The V gene's germline CDR1 is MDHEN and CDR2 SYDVKM. The CDR3 sequence is 16 residues long. Trimming removed 3 bases from V and 1 base from J; junction bases left unmatched: 6.

This clone was seen ten or more times. This CDR3 is CAISEGQGAETQYF. The CDR3 DNA sequence: TGTGCCATCAGTGAGGGACAGGGGGCAGAGACCCAGTACTTC. The chain joins TRBV10-3 to TRBJ2-5, with 11 bases matching TRBD1. Germline CDR1 is ENHRY and CDR2 is SYGVKD. The CDR3 runs 14 residues. Trimming at V came to 2 bases and at J to 4 bases, leaving 0 bases not matched to a gene.

The chain employs TRBV10-1 and TRBJ1-3; D call uncertain. There are 18 residues in the CDR3. Germline V CDR1 and CDR2: WNHNN, SYGVQD (reference sequence). Trimming stripped 6 bases from V and 3 bases from J, with 24 bases between. The CDR3 loop is CASRSPTQARRIGNTIYF. In DNA, the CDR3 is TGCGCCAGCAGGTCCCCTACACAAGCTAGGCGCATTGGAAACACCATATATTTT.

The chain links TRBV19 to TRBJ2-2; 16 nucleotides line up with TRBD2. Germline CDR1 LNHDA, CDR2 SQIVND (reference sequence). The CDR3 spans 17 residues. J was trimmed by 6 bases and V by 4 bases; bases with no gene match: 5. The CDR3 sequence: CASSRGLAGGPAGELFF. CDR3 DNA: TGTGCCAGTAGTAGGGGACTAGCGGGAGGGCCCGCCGGGGAGCTGTTTTTT.

This sequence joins TRBV5-6 and TRBJ1-1, with 8 nucleotides matching TRBD1. The length of the CDR3 is 18 residues. Trimming removed 0 bases from V and 0 bases from J; junction bases left unmatched: 10. CDR1 is SGHDT and CDR2 is YYEEEE in the germline V gene. CDR3 DNA: TGTGCCAGCAGCTTGGGGACAGGGAATAATTACATGAACACTGAAGCTTTCTTT. Encoded protein: CASSLGTGNNYMNTEAFF. The full variable domain, completed using reference TRBV5-6 and TRBJ1-1, is DAGVTQSPTHLIKTRGQQVTLRCSPKSGHDTVSWYQQALGQGPQFIFQYYEEEERQRGNFPDRFSGHQFPNYSSELNVNALLLGDSALYLCASSLGTGNNYMNTEAFFGQGTRLTVV.

The chain is built from TRBV6-5 and TRBJ2-7; the match to TRBD1 covers 9 bases. V trimming: 0 bases; J trimming: 3 bases; junction bases outside the gene matches: 3. Germline loops: CDR1 MNHEY, CDR2 SVGAGI. This CDR3 contains 15 residues. For the CDR3, the DNA is TGTGCCAGCAGTTACTCACTGACAGGGGGCTACGAGCAGTACTTC. Translation: CASSYSLTGGYEQYF.